This T cell receptor beta chain is drawn from a study of HIV-infected children after antiretroviral therapy interruption. The CDR3 is made up of 16 amino acids. The V segment lost 1 base and the J segment 10 bases; nucleotides outside the gene matches: 11. CDR1 is SGHNT, CDR2 YYREEE, per germline (reference sequence). RNA-based 3' RACE libraries used unique molecular identifiers. TCRdb reanalysed the 3' RACE reads using MiXCR and keeps one entry per CDR3 protein. The sample consists of roughly 15,000 distinct CDR3 sequences, more than 3% of them appearing once. This clonotype was counted many times. Its target is unknown. Treatment of the sample: PENTA 11 planned treatment interruption arm or continuous ART arm. Study-wide results and limits: The Gini coefficient of naive CD4+ repertoires rose, returning to baseline by 3 years.

The gene calls are TRBV5-4 and TRBJ2-1; 10 bases match TRBD2. The sequence derives from a child aged 2-17 years with HIV. Here the sequenced sample was CD45RA+ CD4+ T cells from PBMCs, taken from a donor given antiretroviral therapy, either interrupted or continuous. Specified subset: naive CD4+ CD45RA+ CD45RO- T cells. Here the CDR3 DNA reads TGTGCCAGCAGCTTGTTGGGAGCGGGGGGGCCGAGGGAGCAGTTCTTC. Protein: CASSLLGAGGPREQFF.